Given below is one T cell receptor (beta chain) in context. Its cognate antigen is unknown. This CDR3 is built from 15 residues. CDR1 and CDR2 from the germline V gene are MNHEY and SVGAGI. The data are from a study of OX40 agonist ivuxolimab in advanced cancers. General study points: Still undetermined is the antigen specificity of the expanded peripheral T cells.

Profiling relied on immunoSEQ multiplex PCR, and the TCRdb table lists in-frame clones only, not all of them. In the table there are 50,000 to 60,000 clones, approximately 86% of which are singletons. Peripheral blood came from all dose cohorts at three timepoints. Sample: CD4+ or CD8+ T cells sorted from blood, taken in a trial of the OX40 agonist ivuxolimab. The chain is built from TRBV6-5 and TRBJ2-5; D is perhaps TRBD1 or TRBD2 (5 bases each). The DNA end is a closer match to TRBJ2-7, so the J assignment may be wrong. The origin of this receptor is an adult with an advanced solid tumor such as melanoma, head and neck, liver or kidney cancer. CDR3 loop: CASSPGTGATYEQYF. As DNA, the CDR3 is TGTGCCAGCAGCCCCGGGACCGGAGCTACCTACGAGCAGTACTTC.